This T cell receptor beta chain is from a study of PD-1 blockade in classical Hodgkin lymphoma. Germline V gives CDR1 SGHDT, CDR2 YYEEEE. Trimming took off 0 bases at V and 2 bases at J, with 8 bases between the two ends. This CDR3 is 15 amino acids long. The method was immunoSEQ multiplex PCR; TCRdb's version includes in-frame clones alone and lacks a portion of them. The sample carries 35,000 to 50,000 clones, less than 75% recorded once. As for time point: cycle 4 day 1 (C4D1), after six to seven weeks of nivolumab. Patients all relapsed after autologous stem cell transplantation, and there was variation in brentuximab vedotin exposure.

This chain uses TRBV5-6 with TRBJ1-4; unclear D gene. The sequence was obtained from a human donor with classical Hodgkin lymphoma. Material: peripheral blood mononuclear cells (PBMCs), obtained before the fourth cycle of nivolumab. CDR3 region: CASSLEAVTNEKLFF. CDR3 nucleotide sequence: TGTGCCAGCAGCTTGGAGGCAGTTACTAATGAAAAACTGTTTTTT.